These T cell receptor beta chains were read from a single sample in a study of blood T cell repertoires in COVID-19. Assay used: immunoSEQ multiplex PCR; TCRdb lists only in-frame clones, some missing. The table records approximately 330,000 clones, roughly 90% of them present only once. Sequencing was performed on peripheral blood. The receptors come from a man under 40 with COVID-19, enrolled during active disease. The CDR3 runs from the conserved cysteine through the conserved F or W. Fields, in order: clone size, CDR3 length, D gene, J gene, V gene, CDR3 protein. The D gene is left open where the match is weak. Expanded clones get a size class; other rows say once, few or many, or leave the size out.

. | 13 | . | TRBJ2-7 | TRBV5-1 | CASSPRDLYEQYF
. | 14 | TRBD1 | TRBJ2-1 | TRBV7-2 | CASSKGQGSNEQFF
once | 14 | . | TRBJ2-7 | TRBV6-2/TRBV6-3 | CASSYPRHGYEQYF
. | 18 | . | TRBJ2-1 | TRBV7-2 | CASSSPSPGRGGANEQFF
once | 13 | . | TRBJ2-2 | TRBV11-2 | CASSYVRGGELFF
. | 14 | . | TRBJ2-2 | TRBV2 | CASRGQSMTGELFF
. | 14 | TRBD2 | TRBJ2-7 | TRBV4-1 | CASRGTSGTYEQYF
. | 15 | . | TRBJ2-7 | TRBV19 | CASSIIAGISYEQYF
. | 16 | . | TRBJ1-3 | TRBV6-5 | CASSYSGVSSGNTIYF
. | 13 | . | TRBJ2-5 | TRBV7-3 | CASSPQVQETQYF
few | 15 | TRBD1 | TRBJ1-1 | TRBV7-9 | CASSPRQGSNTEAFF
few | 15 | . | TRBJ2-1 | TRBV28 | CASSLGGTAYNEQFF
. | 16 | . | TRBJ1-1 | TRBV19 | CASKSFRAAVNTEAFF
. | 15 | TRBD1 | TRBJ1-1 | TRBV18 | CASSPGGQGLTEAFF
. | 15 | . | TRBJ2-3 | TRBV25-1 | CASSGPRGLTDTQYF
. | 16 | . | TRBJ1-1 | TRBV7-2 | CASSSDYRTRNTEAFF
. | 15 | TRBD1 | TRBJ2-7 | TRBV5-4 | CASSPWTGRSYEQYF
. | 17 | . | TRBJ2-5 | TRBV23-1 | CASSQSRGLEIQETQYF
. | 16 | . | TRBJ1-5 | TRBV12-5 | CASGLVLGRTNQPQHF
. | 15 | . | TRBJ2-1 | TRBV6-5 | CASTLQGPSYNEQFF
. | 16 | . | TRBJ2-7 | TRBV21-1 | CASSKGRQGSGDEQYF
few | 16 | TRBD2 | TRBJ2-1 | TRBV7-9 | CASSLGFGGLASEQFF
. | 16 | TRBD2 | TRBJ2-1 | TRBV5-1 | CASSFLAGGLYNEQFF
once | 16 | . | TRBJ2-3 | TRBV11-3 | CASSPRFRGPGDTQYF
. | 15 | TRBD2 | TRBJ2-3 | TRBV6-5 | CASSSLAGFTDTQYF
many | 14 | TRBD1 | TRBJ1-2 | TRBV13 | CASRFRGTNYGYTF
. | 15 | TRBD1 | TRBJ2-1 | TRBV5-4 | CATTGNRGAYNEQFF
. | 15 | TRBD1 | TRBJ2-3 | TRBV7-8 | CASSLAYRGRDTQYF
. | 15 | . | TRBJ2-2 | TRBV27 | CASSLYRDTTGELFF
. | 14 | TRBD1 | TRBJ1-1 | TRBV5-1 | CASSPGTGFTEAFF
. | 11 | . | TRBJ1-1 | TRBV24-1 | CATSDRGRAFF
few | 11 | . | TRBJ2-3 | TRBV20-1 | CSATNTDTQYF
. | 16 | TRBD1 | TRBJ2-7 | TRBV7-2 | CASSTTGTGVSYEQYF
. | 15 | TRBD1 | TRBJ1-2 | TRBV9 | CASSRTGGTNYGYTF
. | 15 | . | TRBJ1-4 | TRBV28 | CASSIGGATNEKLFF
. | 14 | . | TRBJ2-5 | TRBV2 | CASSDYFLQETQYF
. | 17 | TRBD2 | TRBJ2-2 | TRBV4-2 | CASRTSGGALITGELFF
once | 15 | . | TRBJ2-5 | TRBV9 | CASSVDTSRGETQYF
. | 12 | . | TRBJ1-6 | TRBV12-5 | CASSSNNSPLHF
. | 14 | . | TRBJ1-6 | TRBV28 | CASSLFSKNSPLHF
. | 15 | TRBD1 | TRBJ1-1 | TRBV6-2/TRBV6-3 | CASSYLQGTNTEAFF
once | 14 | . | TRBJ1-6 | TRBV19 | CASSIRQAAGPLHF
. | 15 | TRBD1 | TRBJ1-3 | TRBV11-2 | CASSLRDSSGNTIYF
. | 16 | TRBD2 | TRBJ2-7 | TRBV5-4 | CASSPPGTTLNYEQYF
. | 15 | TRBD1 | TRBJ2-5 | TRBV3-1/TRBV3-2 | CASRPTGMARETQYF
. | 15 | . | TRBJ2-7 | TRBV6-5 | CASRSGIGTSYEQYF
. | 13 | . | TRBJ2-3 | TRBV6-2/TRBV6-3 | CASSYRDTDTQYF
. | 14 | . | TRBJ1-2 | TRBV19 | CASKRDNLNYGYTF
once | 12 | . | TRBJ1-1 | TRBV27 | CASSWGGTEAFF
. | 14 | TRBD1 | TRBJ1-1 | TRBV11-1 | CASSLDRVKTEAFF
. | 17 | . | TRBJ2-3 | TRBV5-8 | CASPYLGGRRYPDTQYF
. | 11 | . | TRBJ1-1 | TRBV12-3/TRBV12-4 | CASSFRPEAFF
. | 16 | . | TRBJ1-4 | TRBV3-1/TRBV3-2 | CASSQRGGRPNEKLFF
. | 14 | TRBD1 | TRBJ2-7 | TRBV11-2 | CASSPPGQSYEQYF
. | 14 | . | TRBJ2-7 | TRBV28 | CASSLRLRPYEQYF
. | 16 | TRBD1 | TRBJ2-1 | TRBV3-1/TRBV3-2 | CASSQEGQGATNEQFF
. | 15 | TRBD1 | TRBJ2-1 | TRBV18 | CASSPLQGPEGEQFF
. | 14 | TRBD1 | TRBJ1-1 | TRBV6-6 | CASRGTGAVTEAFF
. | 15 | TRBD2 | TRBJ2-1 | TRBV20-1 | CSASDLTSGYNEQFF